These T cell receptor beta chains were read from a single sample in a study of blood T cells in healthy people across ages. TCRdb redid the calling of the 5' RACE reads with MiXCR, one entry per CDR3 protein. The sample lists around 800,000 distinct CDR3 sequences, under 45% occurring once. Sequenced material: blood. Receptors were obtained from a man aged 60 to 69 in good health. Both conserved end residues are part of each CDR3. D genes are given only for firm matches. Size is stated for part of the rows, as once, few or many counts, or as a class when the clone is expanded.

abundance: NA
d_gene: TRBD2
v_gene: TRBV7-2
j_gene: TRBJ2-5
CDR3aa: CASSLEGLAGYQETQYF
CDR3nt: TGTGCCAGCAGCTTAGAGGGACTAGCGGGGTATCAAGAGACCCAGTACTTC

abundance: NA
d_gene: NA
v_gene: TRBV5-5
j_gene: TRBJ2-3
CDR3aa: CASTPWAGNPTDTQYF
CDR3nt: TGTGCCAGCACCCCCTGGGCGGGAAACCCCACAGATACGCAGTATTTT

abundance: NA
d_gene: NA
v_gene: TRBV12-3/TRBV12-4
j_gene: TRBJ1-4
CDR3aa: CASSYVGRSNEKLFF
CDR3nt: TGTGCCAGCAGTTATGTGGGACGTAGTAATGAAAAACTGTTTTTT

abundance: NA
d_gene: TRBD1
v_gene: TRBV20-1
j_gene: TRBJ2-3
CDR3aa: CSARPAGGVTDTQYF
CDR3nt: TGCAGTGCCCGACCGGCAGGGGGCGTCACAGATACGCAGTATTTT

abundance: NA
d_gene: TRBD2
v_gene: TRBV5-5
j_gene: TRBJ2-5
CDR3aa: CASSSVGGQETQYF
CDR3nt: TGTGCCAGCAGCTCCGTCGGGGGGCAAGAGACCCAGTACTTC

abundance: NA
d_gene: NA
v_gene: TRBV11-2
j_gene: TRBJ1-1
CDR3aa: CASSSYFTGEAFF
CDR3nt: TGTGCCAGCAGCTCGTACTTCACGGGTGAAGCTTTCTTT

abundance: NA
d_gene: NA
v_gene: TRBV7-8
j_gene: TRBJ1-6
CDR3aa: CASSLRPHNSPLHF
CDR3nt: TGTGCCAGCAGCTTGCGTCCTCATAATTCGCCCCTCCACTTT

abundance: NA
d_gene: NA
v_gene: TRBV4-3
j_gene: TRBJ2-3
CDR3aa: CASSQAWRADTDTQYF
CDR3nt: TGCGCCAGCAGCCAAGCCTGGCGGGCTGACACAGATACGCAGTATTTT

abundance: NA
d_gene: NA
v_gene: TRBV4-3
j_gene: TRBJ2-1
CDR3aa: CASSQDSPGYNEQFF
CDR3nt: TGCGCCAGCAGCCAAGATTCACCGGGCTACAATGAGCAGTTCTTC

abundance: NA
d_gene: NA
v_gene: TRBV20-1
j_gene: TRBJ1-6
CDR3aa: CSARQQGGENSPLHF
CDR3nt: TGCAGTGCTAGACAACAGGGAGGTGAGAATTCACCCCTCCACTTT

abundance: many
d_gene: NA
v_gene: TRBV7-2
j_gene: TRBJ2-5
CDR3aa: CASTRGAIQETQYF
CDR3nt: TGTGCCAGCACCCGGGGGGCGATCCAAGAGACCCAGTACTTC

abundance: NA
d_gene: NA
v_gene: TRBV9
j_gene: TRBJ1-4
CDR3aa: CASSPGTNGKLFF
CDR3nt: TGTGCCAGCAGCCCCGGAACTAATGGAAAACTGTTTTTT

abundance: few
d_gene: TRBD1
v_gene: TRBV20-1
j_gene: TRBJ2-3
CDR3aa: CSARWQGVYTQYF
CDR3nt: TGCAGTGCTAGATGGCAGGGGGTCTATACGCAGTATTTT

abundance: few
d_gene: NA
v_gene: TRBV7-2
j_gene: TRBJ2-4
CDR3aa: CASSSGRAQSLAKNIQYF
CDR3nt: TGTGCCAGCAGCTCCGGCAGGGCCCAATCCTTGGCCAAAAACATTCAGTACTTC